The 2 T cell receptor beta chains given below trace back to one sample, sequenced in a study of Graves' ophthalmopathy and Graves' hyperthyroidism. Investigators amplified TCR beta CDR3 regions from RNA transcripts. An opening RT-PCR round employed HTBI primers and preceded a second-round multiplex PCR. From the multiplex PCR reads, TCRdb called clonotypes with MiXCR, one entry per CDR3 protein. The data show roughly 500,000 distinct CDR3 sequences, approximately 15% seen once. Sample: blood. The receptors come from a woman aged 25 to 39 with Graves' ophthalmopathy.

This clonotype came up a few times. The rearrangement uses TRBV20-1 and TRBJ1-1, with D unresolved. Germline V gene lookup returns CDR1 DFQATT and CDR2 SNEGSKA (reference sequence). Trimming took 0 bases from V and 7 from J, leaving 18 bases between them. The CDR3 sequence is 15 residues long. CDR3: CSARDATPASFEAFF. DNA for the CDR3: TGCAGTGCTAGAGATGCGACGCCAGCGTCCTTTGAAGCTTTCTTT.

The V call is TRBV7-9, the J call TRBJ1-2, with D tentatively TRBD1 (5 bases). Germline values: CDR1 SEHNR, CDR2 FQNEAQ (reference sequence). The CDR3 runs 14 residues. Trimming pared 5 bases from V and 0 bases from J, leaving 10 bases between. Here the CDR3 DNA reads TGTGCCAGCAGCGCTCCGGGACCTAACTATGGCTACACCTTC. This encodes CASSAPGPNYGYTF.